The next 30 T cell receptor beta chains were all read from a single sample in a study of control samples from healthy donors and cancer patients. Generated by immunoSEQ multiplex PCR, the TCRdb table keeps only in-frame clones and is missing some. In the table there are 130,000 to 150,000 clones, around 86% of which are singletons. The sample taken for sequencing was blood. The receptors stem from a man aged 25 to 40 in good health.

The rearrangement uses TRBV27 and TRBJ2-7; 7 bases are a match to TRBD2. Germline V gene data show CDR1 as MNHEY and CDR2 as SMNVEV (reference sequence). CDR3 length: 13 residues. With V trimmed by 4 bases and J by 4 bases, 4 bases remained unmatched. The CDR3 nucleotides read TGTGCCAGCAGTTCGGGGAGGGGATACGAGCAGTACTTC. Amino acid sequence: CASSSGRGYEQYF.

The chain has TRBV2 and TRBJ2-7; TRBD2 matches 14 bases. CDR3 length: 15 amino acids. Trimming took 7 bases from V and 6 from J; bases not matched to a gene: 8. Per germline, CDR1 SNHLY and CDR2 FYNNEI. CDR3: CASTPGLAGVGEQYF. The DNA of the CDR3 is TGTGCCAGCACCCCGGGACTAGCGGGAGTGGGCGAGCAGTACTTC.

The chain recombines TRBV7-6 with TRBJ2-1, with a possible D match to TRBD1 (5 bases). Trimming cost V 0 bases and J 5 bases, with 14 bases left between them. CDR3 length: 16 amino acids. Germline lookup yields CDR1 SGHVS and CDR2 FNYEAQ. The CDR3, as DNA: TGTGCCAGCAGCTTAGCGCTGGGGCCCCGCCACAATGAGCAGTTCTTC. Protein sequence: CASSLALGPRHNEQFF.

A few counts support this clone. This CDR3 reads CASSQGQTTGELFF. The CDR3 region has the DNA TGTGCCAGCTCACAGGGACAGACTACCGGGGAGCTGTTTTTT. The J gene is TRBJ2-2, the V gene TRBV18, with TRBD1 matching 7 bases. The J segment lost 5 bases and the V segment lost 4 bases, leaving 4 bases of the junction unmatched. The CDR3 consists of 14 residues. The germline V gene has CDR1 KGHSH and CDR2 LQKENI.

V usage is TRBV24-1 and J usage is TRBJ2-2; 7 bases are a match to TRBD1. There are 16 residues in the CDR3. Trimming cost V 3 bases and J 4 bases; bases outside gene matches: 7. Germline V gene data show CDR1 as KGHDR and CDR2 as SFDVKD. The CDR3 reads CATSDGRQGITGELFF. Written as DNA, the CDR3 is TGTGCCACCAGTGATGGCAGACAGGGAATCACCGGGGAGCTGTTTTTT.

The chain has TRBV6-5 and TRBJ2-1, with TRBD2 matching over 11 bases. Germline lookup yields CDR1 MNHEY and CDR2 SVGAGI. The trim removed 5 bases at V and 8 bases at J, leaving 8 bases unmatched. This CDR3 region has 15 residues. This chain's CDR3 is CASSKTSGTFDEQFF. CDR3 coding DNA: TGTGCCAGCAGTAAGACTAGCGGGACGTTTGATGAGCAGTTCTTC.

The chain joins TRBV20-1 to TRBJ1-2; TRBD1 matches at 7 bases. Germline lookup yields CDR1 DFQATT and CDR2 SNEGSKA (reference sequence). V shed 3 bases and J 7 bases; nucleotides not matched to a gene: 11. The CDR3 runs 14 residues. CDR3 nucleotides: TGCAGTGCTAGTAGACAGGGTGAGACGGCTGGCTACACCTTC. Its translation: CSASRQGETAGYTF.

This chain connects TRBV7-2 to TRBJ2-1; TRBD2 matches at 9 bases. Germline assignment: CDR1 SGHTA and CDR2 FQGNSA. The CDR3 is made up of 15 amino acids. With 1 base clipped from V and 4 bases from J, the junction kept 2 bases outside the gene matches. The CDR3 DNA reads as TGTGCCAGCAGCTTAGGACTAGCGGATTACAATGAGCAGTTCTTC. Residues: CASSLGLADYNEQFF. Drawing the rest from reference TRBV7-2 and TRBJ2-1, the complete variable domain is GAGVSQSPSNKVTEKGKDVELRCDPISGHTALYWYRQSLGQGLEFLIYFQGNSAPDKSGLPSDRFSAERTGGSVSTLTIQRTQQEDSAVYLCASSLGLADYNEQFFGPGTRLTVL.

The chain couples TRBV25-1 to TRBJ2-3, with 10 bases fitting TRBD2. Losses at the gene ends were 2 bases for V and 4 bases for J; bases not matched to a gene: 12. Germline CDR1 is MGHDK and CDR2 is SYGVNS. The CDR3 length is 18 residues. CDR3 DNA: TGTGCCAGCAGTGAAGCCAAGGCGAGAGCGGGGGGGCCAGATACGCAGTATTTT. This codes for CASSEAKARAGGPDTQYF.

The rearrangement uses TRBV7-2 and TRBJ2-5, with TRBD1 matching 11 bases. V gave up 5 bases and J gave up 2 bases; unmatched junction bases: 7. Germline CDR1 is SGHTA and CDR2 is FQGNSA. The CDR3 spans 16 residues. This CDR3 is CASSNRDRGSQETQYF. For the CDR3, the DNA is TGTGCCAGCAGCAATCGGGACAGGGGGTCACAAGAGACCCAGTACTTC.

In nucleotides, the CDR3 is TGTGCCAGCAGCTTAGGTGTGGGACTAAATTACGAGCAGTACTTC. Translated, it gives CASSLGVGLNYEQYF. The gene calls are TRBV7-3 and TRBJ2-7; 7 bases line up with TRBD2. The CDR3 runs 15 residues. V lost 2 bases to trimming and J lost 4 bases; unmatched junction nucleotides: 8. CDR1 is SGHTA and CDR2 is FQGTGA in the germline V gene.

The DNA for the CDR3 is TGTGCCAGCAGTGAAGTCAGGTCAAGTGATAACTATGGCTACACCTTC. Translated, it gives CASSEVRSSDNYGYTF. The chain couples TRBV2 to TRBJ1-2, with D uncertain. From germline, CDR1 is SNHLY and CDR2 FYNNEI. The CDR3 extends over 16 amino acids. The V and J ends lost 1 base and 1 base respectively, with 13 bases between them.

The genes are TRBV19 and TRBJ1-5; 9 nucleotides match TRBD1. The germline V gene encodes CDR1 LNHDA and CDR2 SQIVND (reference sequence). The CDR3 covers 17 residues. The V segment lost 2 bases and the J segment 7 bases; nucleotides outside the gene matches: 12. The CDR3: CASSILGTGRNGQPQHF. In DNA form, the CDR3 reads TGTGCCAGTAGTATATTGGGGACAGGGAGAAATGGGCAGCCCCAGCATTTT.

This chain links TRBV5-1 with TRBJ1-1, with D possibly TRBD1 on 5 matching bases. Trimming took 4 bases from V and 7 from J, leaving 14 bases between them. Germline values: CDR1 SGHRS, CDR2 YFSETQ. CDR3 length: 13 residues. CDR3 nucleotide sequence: TGCGCCAGCAGCCCAGGTGGGGGAATTGAAGCTTTCTTT. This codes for CASSPGGGIEAFF.

CDR3 nucleotides: TGTGCCAGTAGGACGGACAGATCCTCTGGAAACACCATATATTTT. Protein: CASRTDRSSGNTIYF. The chain carries TRBV19 and TRBJ1-3, with D possibly TRBD1 on 6 matching bases. V was clipped by 6 bases and J by 0 bases, with 12 bases between them. The CDR3 totals 15 residues. The germline gives CDR1 LNHDA, CDR2 SQIVND (reference sequence). The whole variable domain, filled in from reference TRBV19 and TRBJ1-3, reads DGGITQSPKYLFRKEGQNVTLSCEQNLNHDAMYWYRQDPGQGLRLIYYSQIVNDFQKGDIAEGYSVSREKKESFPLTVTSAQKNPTAFYLCASRTDRSSGNTIYFGEGSWLTVV.

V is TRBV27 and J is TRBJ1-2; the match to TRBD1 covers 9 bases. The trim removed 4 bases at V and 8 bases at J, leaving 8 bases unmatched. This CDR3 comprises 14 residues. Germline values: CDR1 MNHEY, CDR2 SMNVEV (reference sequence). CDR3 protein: CASSSLGQGGGYTF. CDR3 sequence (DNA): TGTGCCAGCAGTTCCCTGGGACAGGGCGGAGGCTACACCTTC.

CDR3 sequence: CASRLGNTEAFF. CDR3 nucleotides: TGTGCCAGTAGGTTAGGGAACACTGAAGCTTTCTTT. The chain couples TRBV19 to TRBJ1-1, with D unresolved. The V and J ends lost 6 bases and 1 base respectively, with 6 bases between them. CDR3 length: 12 residues. Per the germline V gene, CDR1 is LNHDA and CDR2 is SQIVND (reference sequence).

CDR3 DNA sequence: TGTGCCAGCAGTCCCGGGACAGTTAGCTATGGCTACACCTTC. Protein sequence: CASSPGTVSYGYTF. V usage is TRBV6-6 and J usage is TRBJ1-2; 7 bases are shared with TRBD1. The germline gives CDR1 MNHNY, CDR2 SVGAGI (reference sequence). The CDR3 has 14 residues. Unmatched junction bases numbered 7, after V lost 5 bases and J lost 4 bases.

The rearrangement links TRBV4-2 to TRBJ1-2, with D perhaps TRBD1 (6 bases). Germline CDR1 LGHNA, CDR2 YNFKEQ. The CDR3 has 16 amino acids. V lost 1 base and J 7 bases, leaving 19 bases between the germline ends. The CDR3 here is CASSQAHRVAGSGYTF. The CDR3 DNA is TGTGCCAGCAGCCAAGCACACAGGGTTGCCGGGAGTGGCTACACCTTC.

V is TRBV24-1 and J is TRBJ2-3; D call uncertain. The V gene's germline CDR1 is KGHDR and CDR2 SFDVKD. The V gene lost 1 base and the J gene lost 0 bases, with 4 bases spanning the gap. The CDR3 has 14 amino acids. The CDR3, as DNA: TGTGCCACCAGTGATTTCGTGAGCACAGATACGCAGTATTTT. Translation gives CATSDFVSTDTQYF.

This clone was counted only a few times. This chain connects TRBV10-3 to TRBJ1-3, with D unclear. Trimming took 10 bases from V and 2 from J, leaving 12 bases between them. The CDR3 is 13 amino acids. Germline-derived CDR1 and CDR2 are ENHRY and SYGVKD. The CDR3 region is CATSQGTGNTIYF. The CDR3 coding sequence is TGTGCCACCTCCCAAGGGACTGGAAACACCATATATTTT.

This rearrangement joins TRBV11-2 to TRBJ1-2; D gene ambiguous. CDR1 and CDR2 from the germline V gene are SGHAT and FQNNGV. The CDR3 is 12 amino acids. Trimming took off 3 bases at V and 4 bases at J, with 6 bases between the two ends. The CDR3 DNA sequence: TGTGCCAGCAGCTTTGAGACCTATGGCTACACCTTC. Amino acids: CASSFETYGYTF.

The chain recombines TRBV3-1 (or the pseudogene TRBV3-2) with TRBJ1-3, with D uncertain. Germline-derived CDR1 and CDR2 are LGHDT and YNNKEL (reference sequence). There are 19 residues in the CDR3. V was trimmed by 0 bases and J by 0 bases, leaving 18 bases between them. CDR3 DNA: TGTGCCAGCAGCCAAGATAGCGGCATCATACCAATCTCTGGAAACACCATATATTTT. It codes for CASSQDSGIIPISGNTIYF.

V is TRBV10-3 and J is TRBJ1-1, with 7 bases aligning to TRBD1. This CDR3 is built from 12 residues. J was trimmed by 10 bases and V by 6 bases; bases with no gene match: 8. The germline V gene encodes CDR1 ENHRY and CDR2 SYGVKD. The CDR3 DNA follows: TGTGCCATCAGCGACAGGGAAAGATCAGCTTTCTTT. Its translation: CAISDRERSAFF.

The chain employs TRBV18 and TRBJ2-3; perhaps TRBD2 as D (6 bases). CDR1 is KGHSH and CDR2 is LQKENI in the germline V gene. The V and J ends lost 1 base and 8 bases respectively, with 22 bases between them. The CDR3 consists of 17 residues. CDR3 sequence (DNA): TGTGCCAGCTCACCACTGGTTGGCGGGAACGATGTTGGTACGCAGTATTTT. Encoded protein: CASSPLVGGNDVGTQYF.

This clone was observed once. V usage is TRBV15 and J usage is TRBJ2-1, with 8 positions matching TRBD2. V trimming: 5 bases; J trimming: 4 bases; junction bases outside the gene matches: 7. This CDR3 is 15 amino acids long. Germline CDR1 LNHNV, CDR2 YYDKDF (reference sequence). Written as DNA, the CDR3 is TGTGCCACCAGCCCGCGGGGGGCAAATTACAATGAGCAGTTCTTC. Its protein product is CATSPRGANYNEQFF.

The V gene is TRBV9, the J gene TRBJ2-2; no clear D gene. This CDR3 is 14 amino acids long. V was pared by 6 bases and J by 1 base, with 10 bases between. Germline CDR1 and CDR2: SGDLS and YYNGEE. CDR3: CASTNLRNTGELFF. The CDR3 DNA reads TGTGCCAGCACCAATCTCAGGAACACCGGGGAGCTGTTTTTT.

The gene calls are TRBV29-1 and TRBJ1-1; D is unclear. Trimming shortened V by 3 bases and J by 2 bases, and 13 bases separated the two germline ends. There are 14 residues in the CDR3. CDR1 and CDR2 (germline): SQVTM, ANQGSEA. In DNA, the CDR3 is TGCAGCGTTGATTCCCCCCTTGATAACACTGAAGCTTTCTTT. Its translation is CSVDSPLDNTEAFF.

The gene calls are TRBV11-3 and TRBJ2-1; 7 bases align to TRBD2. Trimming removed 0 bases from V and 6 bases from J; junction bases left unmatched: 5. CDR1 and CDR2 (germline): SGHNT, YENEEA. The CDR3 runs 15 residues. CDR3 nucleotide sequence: TGTGCCAGCAGCTTAGAAGGGACTACCCTCAATGAGCAGTTCTTC. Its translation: CASSLEGTTLNEQFF. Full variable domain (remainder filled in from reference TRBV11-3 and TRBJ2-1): EAGVVQSPRYKIIEKKQPVAFWCNPISGHNTLYWYLQNLGQGPELLIRYENEEAVDDSQLPKDRFSAERLKGVDSTLKIQPAELGDSAVYLCASSLEGTTLNEQFFGPGTRLTVL.

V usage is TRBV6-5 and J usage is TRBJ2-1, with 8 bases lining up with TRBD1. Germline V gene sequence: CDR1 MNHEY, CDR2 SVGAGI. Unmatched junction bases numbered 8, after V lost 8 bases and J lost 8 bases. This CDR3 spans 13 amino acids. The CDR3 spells CASSDREIDEQFF. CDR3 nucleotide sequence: TGTGCCAGCTCGGACAGGGAAATTGATGAGCAGTTCTTC.